This TCR beta chain was observed in a study of shared clonotypes between healthy human individuals. CDR3 length: 16 amino acids. The V gene lost 0 bases and the J gene lost 6 bases, with 15 bases spanning the gap. Germline CDR1 is LGHNA and CDR2 is YNFKEQ. Only Caucasian adults living in Nashville, Tennessee served as donors. Genomic DNA belonging to each subset was distributed in equal measure over several immunoSEQ plates. Original processing notes: ImmunoSEQ only sent back junction sequences with no quality scores, so filtering was done differently. The protocol was immunoSEQ multiplex PCR, while the TCRdb copy is restricted to in-frame clones and leaves out a portion. V, J and clone size derive from that table, while D and trimming were established from the DNA sequence. In the table there are more than 150,000 clones, 65% to 80% of which are singletons. In this sample, this clone turned up a few times.

The specimen sequenced was memory CD4+ T cells sorted from blood. Subset in this sample: CD45RA-negative fraction. The origin of this receptor is a man aged 30-40 years in good health. The chain joins TRBV4-2 to TRBJ2-1; D unresolved. The CDR3 reads CASSQDLLAPLNEQFF. CDR3 nucleotides: TGTGCCAGCAGCCAAGATCTCCTGGCACCCCTCAATGAGCAGTTCTTC.